These T cell receptor beta chains were read from a single sample in a study of blood T cells in healthy people across ages. One entry per CDR3 protein results from TCRdb running MiXCR on the 5' RACE reads. The table lists 1.5 million or so distinct CDR3 sequences, about 45% of them singletons, with roughly 3.7% in the top ten. Input material: blood. All receptors come from a woman younger than 30 in good health. The CDR3 runs from the conserved cysteine through the conserved F or W. D genes are given only for firm matches. Size tells how often a clone was seen (once, few, many) or the class of an expanded clone, and some rows leave it out.

TGTGCCATCACCCCGGCGGGCTCCTACGAGCAGTACTTC CAITPAGSYEQYF TRBJ2-7 13 TRBV10-3 NA NA
TGCAGCGTTGACGGGACTAGCAGGGGCATAGGAAACATTCAGTACTTC CSVDGTSRGIGNIQYF TRBJ2-4 16 TRBV29-1 TRBD2 NA
TGTGCCAGCAGCTTAACTAGCGGGGGGGACAATGAGCAGTTCTTC CASSLTSGGDNEQFF TRBJ2-1 15 TRBV27 TRBD2 many
TGTGCCAGCAGCGCCGGACTAGAGAACACAGATACGCAGTATTTT CASSAGLENTDTQYF TRBJ2-3 15 TRBV5-6 TRBD2 NA
TGTGCCAGCAGCGGAAGTAGCGAATACAATGAGCAGTTCTTC CASSGSSEYNEQFF TRBJ2-1 14 TRBV7-9 NA NA
TGCAGTGCTAGAGATCCTAGTGGCGCAGATACGCAGTATTTT CSARDPSGADTQYF TRBJ2-3 14 TRBV20-1 NA few
TGTGCCAGCAGGGACAGGGGGCTTGGTGAAAAACTGTTTTTT CASRDRGLGEKLFF TRBJ1-4 14 TRBV7-2 TRBD1 NA
TGTGCCTGGAGGGCTTCAGAGAACACTGAAGCTTTCTTT CAWRASENTEAFF TRBJ1-1 13 TRBV30 NA NA
TGTGCCAGCAGTTTTTCCCCGGATTCTTTTAACACTGAAGCTTTCTTT CASSFSPDSFNTEAFF TRBJ1-1 16 TRBV12-3/TRBV12-4 NA NA
TGTGCCACCAGTGACCAAAGGACTAGCGGCAACAATGAGCAGTTCTTC CATSDQRTSGNNEQFF TRBJ2-1 16 TRBV24-1 TRBD2 few
TGTGCCAGCAGTACAGAGGGTGAAAAACTGTTTTTT CASSTEGEKLFF TRBJ1-4 12 TRBV2 NA few
TGCAGTGCTAGAAGGGGGAACTCCTACAATGAGCAGTTCTTC CSARRGNSYNEQFF TRBJ2-1 14 TRBV20-1 NA many
TGTGCCAGCAGCTTTAGCGGGACTCCCACAGATCCGCAGTATTTT CASSFSGTPTDPQYF TRBJ2-3 15 TRBV5-5 TRBD2 NA
TGTGCCAGCAAAAGCGGGAGGGGCACAGATACGCAGTATTTT CASKSGRGTDTQYF TRBJ2-3 14 TRBV12-3/TRBV12-4 TRBD2 few
TGCAGCGTTAGGAGCAGGGTCGGTGTCGGATCGCCGTATGGCTACACCTTC CSVRSRVGVGSPYGYTF TRBJ1-2 17 TRBV29-1 NA NA
TGTGCCACCCCTCCACGGGACGTAAACGAGCAGTACTTC CATPPRDVNEQYF TRBJ2-7 13 TRBV24-1 NA NA
TGTGCCAGCAGTGCTGGACTAGCGGGCACAGATACGCAGTATTTT CASSAGLAGTDTQYF TRBJ2-3 15 TRBV12-3/TRBV12-4 TRBD2 NA
TGTGCCAGCTCACCAGTTGGCCGACTAGCGGGAAGGAATGAGCAGTTCTTC CASSPVGRLAGRNEQFF TRBJ2-1 17 TRBV18 TRBD2 once
TGTGCCAGCAGTGAACCTCAGCCCCAGCATTTT CASSEPQPQHF TRBJ1-5 11 TRBV6-1 NA NA
TGTGCCAGCAGTTTGGTACAGTTTAACACCGGGGAGCTGTTTTTT CASSLVQFNTGELFF TRBJ2-2 15 TRBV27 NA NA
TGCAGTGCCACTGATCGGGGGGCAGGGGGCATTCAGTACTTC CSATDRGAGGIQYF TRBJ2-4 14 TRBV20-1 NA few
TGTGCCAGCAGGGGGGACAGCGGGTATGGCTACACCTTC CASRGDSGYGYTF TRBJ1-2 13 TRBV12-3/TRBV12-4 TRBD1 few
TGTGCCAGCAGTTTTGACAGGGGGCGCGGAAAACTGTTTTTT CASSFDRGRGKLFF TRBJ1-4 14 TRBV12-3/TRBV12-4 TRBD1 few
TGTGCTACTCGTGGTTCCAGCGGGGCAGATACGCAGTATTTT CATRGSSGADTQYF TRBJ2-3 14 TRBV12-3/TRBV12-4 TRBD2 NA
TGTGCCAGCAGTTTATCGGGACAGGGATTCAATCAGCCCCAGCATTTT CASSLSGQGFNQPQHF TRBJ1-5 16 TRBV6-2/TRBV6-3 TRBD1 NA
TGCGCCAGCAGCCAAAACAGGGTTGGCACCGGGGAGCTGTTTTTT CASSQNRVGTGELFF TRBJ2-2 15 TRBV4-1 NA few
TGTGCCAGCAGAGCGGGGGTGAACTCTGGAAACACCATATATTTT CASRAGVNSGNTIYF TRBJ1-3 15 TRBV27 NA NA
TGTGCCAGCAGTTACTTATCCGACAGGTTCAATCAGCCCCAGCATTTT CASSYLSDRFNQPQHF TRBJ1-5 16 TRBV6-2/TRBV6-3 NA NA
TGTGCCAGCAGGCTCGGGAGGGCCTGGTTCTTC CASRLGRAWFF TRBJ2-1 11 TRBV12-3/TRBV12-4 TRBD2 few
TGCAGTGCTGGAAACACAGGCTCTGAAGCTTTCTTT CSAGNTGSEAFF TRBJ1-1 12 TRBV20-1 NA NA
TGTGCTAGCAGTATCGATTACAATGAGCGGCAGTACTTC CASSIDYNERQYF TRBJ2-7 13 TRBV7-7 NA NA
TGTGCCAGCAGCTTAGTGGTCGACTACGAGCAGTACTTC CASSLVVDYEQYF TRBJ2-7 13 TRBV11-2 NA many
TGTGCCAGCAGTGATCGGGCCGGGGAGCTGTTTTTT CASSDRAGELFF TRBJ2-2 12 TRBV2 NA NA
TGTGCCAGCAGTTTGGAACGGGGGATCTACAATGAGCAGTTCTTC CASSLERGIYNEQFF TRBJ2-1 15 TRBV12-3/TRBV12-4 NA NA
TGTGCCTGGAGTGGACAGGGAGGTCAGCCCCAGCATTTT CAWSGQGGQPQHF TRBJ1-5 13 TRBV30 TRBD1 few